This entry concerns a single T cell receptor (beta chain). This record comes from a study of cytomegalovirus exposure and HLA in healthy donors. Overall study context: Among the 398 donors who were genotyped, around 77% fell in the genetic ancestry cluster that is associated with self-reported Caucasian donors.

Deletions cut 5 bases from V and 6 bases from J, with 20 bases between. CDR1 is LNHDA and CDR2 is SQIVND in the germline V gene (reference sequence). The CDR3 runs 15 residues. PCR employed 60 Vbeta and 13 Jbeta primers. The protocol was immunoSEQ multiplex PCR, while the TCRdb copy is restricted to in-frame clones and leaves out a portion. The table shows under 150,000 clones, with roughly 10% occurring only once. This TCR was recovered from a male donor in good health and CMV-seronegative. Sequenced: PBMCs. The genes are TRBV19 and TRBJ2-7; maybe TRBD1 (5 bases). The CDR3 sequence is CASSPGWQGLSEQYF. The CDR3 region has the DNA TGTGCCAGTAGTCCTGGGTGGCAGGGCCTCTCCGAGCAGTACTTC.